This T cell receptor (beta chain) was captured in a study of immune evolution from preneoplasia to lung adenocarcinoma. Study-level background: HLA loss of heterozygosity: 5.5% to 8.5% AIS, less than 18% MIA, around 33% ADC, none AAH. Study-wide results and limits: Clonality was highest in normal lung, lower in later-stage lesions apparently. Top clone frequencies peaked in normal lung, apparently declining through invasive adenocarcinoma.

Premalignant or tumor cells were enriched by macro-dissection after pathologic assessment. This clone was seen a handful of times. Antigen: not known. Trimming removed 5 bases at V and 3 bases at J, with 13 bases between. The CDR3 is 13 residues long. Germline CDR1 reads GTSNPN; CDR2 reads SVGIG (reference sequence). Profiling relied on immunoSEQ multiplex PCR, and the TCRdb table lists in-frame clones only, not all of them. The top ten hold roughly 10% of the sample, which has approximately 9,300 clones, about 76% seen once. The chain uses TRBV30 and TRBJ1-1, with D tentatively TRBD1 (5 bases). The source material was FFPE minimally invasive lung adenocarcinoma tissue. The clonotype originates from a donor at least 70 years old with lung adenocarcinoma. CDR3 amino acids: CAWRTGGDTEAFF. As DNA, the CDR3 is TGTGCCTGGCGGACGGGAGGGGACACTGAAGCTTTCTTT. The full variable domain, in which reference TRBV30 and TRBJ1-1 provide the parts outside the CDR3, is SQTIHQWPATLVQPVGSPLSLECTVEGTSNPNLYWYRQAAGRGLQLLFYSVGIGQISSEVPQNLSASRPQDRQFILSSKKLLLSDSGFYLCAWRTGGDTEAFFGQGTRLTVV.